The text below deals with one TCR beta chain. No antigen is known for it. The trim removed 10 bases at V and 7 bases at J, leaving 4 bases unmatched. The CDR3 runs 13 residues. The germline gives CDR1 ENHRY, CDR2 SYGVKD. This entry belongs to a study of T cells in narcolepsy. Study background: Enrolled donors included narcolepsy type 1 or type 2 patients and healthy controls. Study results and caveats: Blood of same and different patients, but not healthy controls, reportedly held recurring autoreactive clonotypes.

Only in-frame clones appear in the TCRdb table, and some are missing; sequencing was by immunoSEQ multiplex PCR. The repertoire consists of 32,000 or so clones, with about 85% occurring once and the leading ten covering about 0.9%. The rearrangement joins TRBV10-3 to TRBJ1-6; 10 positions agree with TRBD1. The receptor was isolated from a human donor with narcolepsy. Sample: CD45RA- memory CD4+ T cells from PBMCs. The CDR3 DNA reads TGTGCCAAGAGACAGGGGGCCAATTCACCCCTCCACTTT. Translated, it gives CAKRQGANSPLHF.